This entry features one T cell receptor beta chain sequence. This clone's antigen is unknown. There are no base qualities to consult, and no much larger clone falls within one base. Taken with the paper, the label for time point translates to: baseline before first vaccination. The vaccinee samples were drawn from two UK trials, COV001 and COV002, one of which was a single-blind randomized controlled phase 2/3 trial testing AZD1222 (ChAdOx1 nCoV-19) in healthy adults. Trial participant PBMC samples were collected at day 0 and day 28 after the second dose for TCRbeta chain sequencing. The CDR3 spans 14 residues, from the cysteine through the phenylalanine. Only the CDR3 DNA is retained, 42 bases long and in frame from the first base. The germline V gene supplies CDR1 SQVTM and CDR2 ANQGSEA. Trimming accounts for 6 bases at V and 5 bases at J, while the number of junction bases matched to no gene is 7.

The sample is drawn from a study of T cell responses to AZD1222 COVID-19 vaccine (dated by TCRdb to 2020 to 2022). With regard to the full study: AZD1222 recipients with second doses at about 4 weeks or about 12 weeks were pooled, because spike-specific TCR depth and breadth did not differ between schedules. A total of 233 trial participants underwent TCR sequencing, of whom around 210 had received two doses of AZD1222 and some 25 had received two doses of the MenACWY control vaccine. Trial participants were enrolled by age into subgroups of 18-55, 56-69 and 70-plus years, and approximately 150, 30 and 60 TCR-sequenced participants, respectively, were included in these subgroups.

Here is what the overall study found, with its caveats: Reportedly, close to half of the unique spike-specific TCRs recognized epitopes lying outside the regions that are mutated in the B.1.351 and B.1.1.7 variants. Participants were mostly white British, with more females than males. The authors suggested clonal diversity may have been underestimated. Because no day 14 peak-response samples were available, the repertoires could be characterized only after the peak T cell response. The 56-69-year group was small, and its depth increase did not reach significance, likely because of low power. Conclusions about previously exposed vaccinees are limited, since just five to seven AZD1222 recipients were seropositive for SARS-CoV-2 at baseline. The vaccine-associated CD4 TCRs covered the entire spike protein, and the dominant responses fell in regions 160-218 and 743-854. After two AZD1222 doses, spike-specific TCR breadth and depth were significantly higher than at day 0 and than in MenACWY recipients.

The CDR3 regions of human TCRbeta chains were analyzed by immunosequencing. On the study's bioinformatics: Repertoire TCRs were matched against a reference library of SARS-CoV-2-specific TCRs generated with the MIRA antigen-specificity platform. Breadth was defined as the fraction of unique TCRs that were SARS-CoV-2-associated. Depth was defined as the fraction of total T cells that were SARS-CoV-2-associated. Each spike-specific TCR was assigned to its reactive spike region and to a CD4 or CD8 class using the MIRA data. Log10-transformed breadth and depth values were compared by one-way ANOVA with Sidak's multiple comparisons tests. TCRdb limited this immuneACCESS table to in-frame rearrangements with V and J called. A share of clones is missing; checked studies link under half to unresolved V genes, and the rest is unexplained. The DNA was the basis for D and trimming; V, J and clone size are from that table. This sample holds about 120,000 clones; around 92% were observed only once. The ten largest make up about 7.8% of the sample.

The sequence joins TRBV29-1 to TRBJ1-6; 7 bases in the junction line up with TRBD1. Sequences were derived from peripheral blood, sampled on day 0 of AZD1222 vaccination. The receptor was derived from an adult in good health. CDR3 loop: CSVATTGDNSPLHF. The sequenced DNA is TGCAGCGTAGCCACAACAGGGGATAATTCACCCCTCCACTTT.